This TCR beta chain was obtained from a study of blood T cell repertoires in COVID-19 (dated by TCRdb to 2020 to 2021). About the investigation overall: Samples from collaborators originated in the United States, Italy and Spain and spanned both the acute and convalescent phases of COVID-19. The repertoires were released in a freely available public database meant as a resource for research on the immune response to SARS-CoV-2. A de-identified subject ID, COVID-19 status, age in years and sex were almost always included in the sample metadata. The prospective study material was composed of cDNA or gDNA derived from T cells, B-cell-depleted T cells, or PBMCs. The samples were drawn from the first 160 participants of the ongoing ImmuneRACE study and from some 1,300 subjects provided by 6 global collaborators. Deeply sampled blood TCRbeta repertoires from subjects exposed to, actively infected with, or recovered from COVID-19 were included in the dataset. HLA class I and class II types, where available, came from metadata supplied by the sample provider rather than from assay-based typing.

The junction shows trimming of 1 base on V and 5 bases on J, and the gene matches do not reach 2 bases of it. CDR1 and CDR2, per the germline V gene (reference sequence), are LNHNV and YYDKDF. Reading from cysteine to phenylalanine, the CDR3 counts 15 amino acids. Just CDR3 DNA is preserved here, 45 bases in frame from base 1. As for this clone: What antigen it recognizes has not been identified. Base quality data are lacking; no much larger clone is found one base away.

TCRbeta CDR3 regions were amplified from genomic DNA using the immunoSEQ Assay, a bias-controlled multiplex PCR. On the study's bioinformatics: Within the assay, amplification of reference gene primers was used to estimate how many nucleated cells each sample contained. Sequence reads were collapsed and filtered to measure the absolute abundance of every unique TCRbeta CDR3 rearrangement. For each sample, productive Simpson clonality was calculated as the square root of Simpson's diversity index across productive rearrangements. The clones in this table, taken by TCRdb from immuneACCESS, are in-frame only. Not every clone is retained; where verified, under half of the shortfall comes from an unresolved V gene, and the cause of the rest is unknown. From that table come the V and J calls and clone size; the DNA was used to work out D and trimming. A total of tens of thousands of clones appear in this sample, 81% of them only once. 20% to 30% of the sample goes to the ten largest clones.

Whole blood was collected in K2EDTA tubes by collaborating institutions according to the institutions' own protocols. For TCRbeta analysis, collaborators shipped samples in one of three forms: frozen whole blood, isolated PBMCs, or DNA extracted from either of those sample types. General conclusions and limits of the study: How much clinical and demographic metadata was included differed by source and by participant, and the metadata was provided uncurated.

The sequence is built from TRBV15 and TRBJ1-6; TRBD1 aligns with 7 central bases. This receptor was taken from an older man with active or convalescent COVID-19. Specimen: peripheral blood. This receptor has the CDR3 CATSRGDSDNSPLHF. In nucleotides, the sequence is TGTGCCACCAGCAGAGGGGACAGTGATAATTCACCCCTCCACTTT.